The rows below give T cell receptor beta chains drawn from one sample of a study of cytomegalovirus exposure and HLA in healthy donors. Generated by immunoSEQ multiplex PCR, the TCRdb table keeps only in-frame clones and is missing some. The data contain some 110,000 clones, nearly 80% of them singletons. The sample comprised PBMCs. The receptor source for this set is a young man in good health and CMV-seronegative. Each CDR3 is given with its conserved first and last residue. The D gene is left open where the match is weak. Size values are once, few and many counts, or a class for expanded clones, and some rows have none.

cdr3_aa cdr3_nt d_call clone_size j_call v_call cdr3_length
CASSQGGAHQPQHF TGTGCCAGCAGCCAAGGGGGGGCCCATCAGCCCCAGCATTTT NA once TRBJ1-5 TRBV6-1 14
CASSRGTTEQYF TGTGCCAGCAGTCGTGGAACGACTGAGCAGTACTTC NA NA TRBJ2-7 TRBV2 12
CASSLEAKSDTQYF TGTGCCAGCAGCTTAGAAGCAAAAAGCGATACGCAGTATTTT NA NA TRBJ2-3 TRBV11-2 14
CASSEARQAGHTEAFF TGTGCCAGCAGTGAAGCGCGGCAGGCGGGACACACTGAAGCTTTCTTT NA NA TRBJ1-1 TRBV6-1 16
CASSVGQGTYEQYF TGTGCCAGCAGCGTAGGACAGGGTACCTACGAGCAGTACTTC TRBD1 few TRBJ2-7 TRBV9 14
CASSQALFNEKLFF TGCGCCAGCAGCCAAGCCCTTTTTAATGAAAAACTGTTTTTT NA few TRBJ1-4 TRBV4-1 14
CASSPGQADYEQYF TGTGCCAGCAGCCCCGGACAGGCCGACTACGAGCAGTACTTC TRBD1 NA TRBJ2-7 TRBV5-4 14
CASSFGNQPQHF TGTGCCAGCAGTTTCGGCAATCAGCCCCAGCATTTT NA NA TRBJ1-5 TRBV6-5 12
CASSFGAREKLFF TGTGCCAGCAGTTTTGGGGCGCGTGAAAAACTGTTTTTT NA few TRBJ1-4 TRBV28 13
CASSRGRGDGYTF TGTGCCAGCAGTAGAGGGAGGGGTGATGGCTACACCTTC NA NA TRBJ1-2 TRBV6-5 13